The 15 T cell receptor beta chains below all came from one sample that was sequenced in a study of beta chain features in type 1 diabetes. Study observations and caveats: In every one of the four CD4+ subsets, TCRB CDR3s were moderately but significantly shorter in Type 1 diabetes patients.

Every isolated RNA sample was fully reverse transcribed, so sequencing captured expressed TCRB transcripts. Sequencing was performed with immunoSEQ multiplex PCR; in TCRdb, only in-frame clones are kept and a portion is missing. In the table there are roughly 70,000 clones, roughly 50% of which are singletons. These TCRs' antigens remain unknown. Sequenced input: central memory CD4+ T cells from blood. These receptors were taken from a man aged 25 to 45 with type 1 diabetes.

V and J are TRBV5-1 and TRBJ2-1; TRBD1 aligns across 8 bases. Germline CDR1 is SGHRS and CDR2 is YFSETQ. The junction had 4 bases not matched to a gene; V was cut back by 3 bases and J by 2 bases. CDR3 length equals 15 residues. Here the CDR3 reads CASSSQGATYNEQFF. The DNA of the CDR3 is TGCGCCAGCAGCTCTCAGGGGGCGACCTACAATGAGCAGTTCTTC. Filled out from reference TRBV5-1 and TRBJ2-1, the complete variable domain reads KAGVTQTPRYLIKTRGQQVTLSCSPISGHRSVSWYQQTPGQGLQFLFEYFSETQRNKGNFPGRFSGRQFSNSRSEMNVSTLELGDSALYLCASSSQGATYNEQFFGPGTRLTVL.

V usage is TRBV19 and J usage is TRBJ1-4, with 7 bases matching TRBD1. Germline CDR1 reads LNHDA; CDR2 reads SQIVND (reference sequence). The CDR3 length is 13 residues. V was pared by 5 bases and J by 6 bases, with 3 bases of the junction left unmatched. CDR3 sequence (DNA): TGTGCCAGTAGTGACAGGGTCGATGAAAAACTGTTTTTT. Translation: CASSDRVDEKLFF.

The chain joins TRBV6-1 to TRBJ2-3, with no clear D. CDR3 length: 14 amino acids. Germline CDR1 is MNHNS and CDR2 is SASEGT. Trimming removed 1 base from V and 6 bases from J, with 11 bases in between. CDR3 sequence (DNA): TGTGCCAGCAGTGAAGGGCCGGGTTGGGATACGCAGTATTTT. It codes for CASSEGPGWDTQYF.

Only a few counts were recorded for this clone. This rearrangement joins TRBV28 to TRBJ1-1; D not resolved. V was shortened by 8 bases and J by 1 base, with 11 bases between the two germline ends. The CDR3 runs to 13 residues. Germline-derived CDR1 and CDR2 are MDHEN and SYDVKM. Here the CDR3 DNA reads TGTGCCAGCTACCCTCCAGGGAACACTGAAGCTTTCTTT. Translation gives CASYPPGNTEAFF.

The chain recombines TRBV10-3 with TRBJ2-7, with no clear D. Trimming removed 2 bases from V and 1 base from J, with 15 bases in between. Germline V gives CDR1 ENHRY, CDR2 SYGVKD. The CDR3 is 16 residues long. The CDR3 region is CAISEHQASPSYEQYF. Here the CDR3 DNA reads TGTGCCATCAGTGAGCACCAGGCCTCCCCTTCCTACGAGCAGTACTTC.

The J gene is TRBJ1-1, the V gene TRBV7-9, with D possibly being TRBD1 (6 bases). The CDR3 is 13 amino acids. The V end was cut by 5 bases, the J end by 1 base, with 8 bases between. Germline V gives CDR1 SEHNR, CDR2 FQNEAQ (reference sequence). The CDR3 sequence: CASSQGQNTEAFF. In DNA form, the CDR3 reads TGTGCCAGCAGCCAGGGGCAGAACACTGAAGCTTTCTTT.

This chain uses TRBV18 with TRBJ1-1; D is uncertain. There are 14 residues in the CDR3. CDR1 and CDR2 from the germline V gene are KGHSH and LQKENI. The V end lost 6 bases, the J end lost 1 base, and 12 bases lay between the germline ends. As DNA, the CDR3 is TGTGCCAGCTCCCCAATATCGCGGAACACTGAAGCTTTCTTT. Translated: CASSPISRNTEAFF.

The chain recombines TRBV19 with TRBJ1-2; a possible D gene is TRBD1 (6 bases). Germline loops: CDR1 LNHDA, CDR2 SQIVND (reference sequence). The CDR3 totals 13 residues. Trimming removed 4 bases at V and 4 bases at J, with 10 bases between. This CDR3 reads CASSRGGGYGYTF. In DNA form, the CDR3 reads TGTGCCAGTAGTAGAGGGGGTGGCTATGGCTACACCTTC.

This chain links TRBV5-5 with TRBJ2-1; D is possibly TRBD2 (6 bases). V was shortened by 4 bases and J by 8 bases, with 19 bases between the two germline ends. The germline V gene has CDR1 SGHKS and CDR2 YYEKEE (reference sequence). This CDR3 is 15 amino acids long. CDR3 sequence (DNA): TGTGCCAGCAGCATAGCGGTCTTGGGGCCTGATGAGCAGTTCTTC. Encoded protein: CASSIAVLGPDEQFF.

This clone was seen more than once but under ten times. In nucleotides, the CDR3 is TGTGCCAGCAGTCTAACGACAGGAGGACTGAACACTGAAGCTTTCTTT. This codes for CASSLTTGGLNTEAFF. The chain uses TRBV6-6 and TRBJ1-1; a possible D gene is TRBD1 (6 bases). With 5 bases removed from V and 0 bases from J, the gap between germline ends came to 16 bases. The V gene's germline CDR1 is MNHNY and CDR2 SVGAGI (reference sequence). The CDR3 contains 16 residues.

This chain links TRBV2 with TRBJ1-2, with 7 bases lining up with TRBD1. CDR3 length: 14 amino acids. V lost 4 bases and J lost 7; bases outside the gene matches: 9. CDR1 is SNHLY, CDR2 FYNNEI, per germline. CDR3 DNA sequence: TGTGCCAGCAGTGGCCACAGGGGCTTCTCTGGCTACACCTTC. Amino acid sequence: CASSGHRGFSGYTF.

V usage is TRBV5-5 and J usage is TRBJ1-1, with 10 bases identical to TRBD1. Trimming removed 4 bases from V and 8 bases from J; junction bases left unmatched: 14. The CDR3 is 16 residues long. Germline-derived CDR1 and CDR2 are SGHKS and YYEKEE (reference sequence). CDR3 DNA: TGTGCCAGCAGCACACGCTCGGTGACAGGGGGCCTAGAAGCTTTCTTT. Translating gives CASSTRSVTGGLEAFF.

The chain recombines TRBV5-6 with TRBJ1-1; TRBD1 might be the D (6 bases). Trimming removed 0 bases at V and 11 bases at J, with 17 bases between. This CDR3 has 14 residues. Germline-derived CDR1 and CDR2 are SGHDT and YYEEEE. CDR3 in amino acids: CASSLAGQPFGAFF. CDR3 sequence (DNA): TGTGCCAGCAGCTTGGCCGGACAGCCGTTCGGGGCTTTCTTT.

This clone appeared a single time. The chain is built from TRBV4-1 and TRBJ2-1; TRBD1 aligns across 10 bases. Looked up from germline, CDR1 is MGHRA and CDR2 is YSYEKL. CDR3 length equals 15 residues. V lost 4 bases and J lost 2; bases outside the gene matches: 2. In DNA form, the CDR3 reads TGCGCCAGCAGCCGGGGACAGGGGCCCTACAATGAGCAGTTCTTC. Encoded protein: CASSRGQGPYNEQFF.

This clone was seen at least ten times. The chain employs TRBV18 and TRBJ1-1; perhaps TRBD1 as D (5 bases). This CDR3 spans 14 amino acids. Per the germline V gene, CDR1 is KGHSH and CDR2 is LQKENI. V was trimmed by 1 base and J by 0 bases, leaving 6 bases between them. The CDR3 DNA is TGTGCCAGCTCACCACGACAGTTGAACACTGAAGCTTTCTTT. Translating it yields CASSPRQLNTEAFF.